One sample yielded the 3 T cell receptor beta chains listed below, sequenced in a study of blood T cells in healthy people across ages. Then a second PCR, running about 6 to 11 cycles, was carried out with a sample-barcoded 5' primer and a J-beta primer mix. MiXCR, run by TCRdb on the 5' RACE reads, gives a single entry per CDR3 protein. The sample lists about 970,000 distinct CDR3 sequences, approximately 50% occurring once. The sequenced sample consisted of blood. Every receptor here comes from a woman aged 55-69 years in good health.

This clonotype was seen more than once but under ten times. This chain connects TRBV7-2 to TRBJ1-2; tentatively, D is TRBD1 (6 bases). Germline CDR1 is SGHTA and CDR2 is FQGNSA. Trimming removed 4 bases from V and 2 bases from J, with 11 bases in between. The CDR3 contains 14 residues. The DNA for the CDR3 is TGTGCCAGCAGCTCACAGGGTGGAAACTATGGCTACACCTTC. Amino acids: CASSSQGGNYGYTF. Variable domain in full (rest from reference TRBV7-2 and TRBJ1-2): GAGVSQSPSNKVTEKGKDVELRCDPISGHTALYWYRQSLGQGLEFLIYFQGNSAPDKSGLPSDRFSAERTGGSVSTLTIQRTQQEDSAVYLCASSSQGGNYGYTFGSGTRLTVV.

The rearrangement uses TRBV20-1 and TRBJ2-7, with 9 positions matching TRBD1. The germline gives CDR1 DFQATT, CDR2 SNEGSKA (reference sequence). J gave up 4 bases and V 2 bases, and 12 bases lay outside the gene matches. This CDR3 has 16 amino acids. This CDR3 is CSARSPGRDRVYEQYF. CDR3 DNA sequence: TGCAGTGCTAGATCCCCAGGCCGGGACAGGGTTTACGAGCAGTACTTC.

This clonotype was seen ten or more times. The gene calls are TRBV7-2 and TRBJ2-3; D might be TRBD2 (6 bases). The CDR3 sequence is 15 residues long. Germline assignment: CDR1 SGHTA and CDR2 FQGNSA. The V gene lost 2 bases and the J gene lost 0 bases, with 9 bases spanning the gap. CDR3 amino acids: CASSLSGLSTDTQYF. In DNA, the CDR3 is TGTGCCAGCAGCTTATCGGGACTTAGCACAGATACGCAGTATTTT.